This T cell receptor (beta chain) was captured in a study of blood T cell repertoires in COVID-19. Data came from immunoSEQ multiplex PCR; TCRdb stores just in-frame clones and leaves some out. This sample has around 65,000 clones, with around 74% found just once. This clone has only a few counts. V was shortened by 5 bases and J by 5 bases, with 12 bases between the two germline ends. The CDR3 length is 13 residues. Germline V gene lookup returns CDR1 SEHNR and CDR2 FQNEAQ (reference sequence). The rearrangement links TRBV7-9 to TRBJ1-2, with a tentative D call TRBD1 (5 bases). Sequencing used peripheral blood. This clonotype originated in a woman aged 45-59 years with active or convalescent COVID-19. The CDR3 loop reads CASSLFGGYGYTF. The CDR3 coding sequence is TGTGCCAGCAGCCTGTTCGGGGGGTATGGCTACACCTTC. The full variable domain, rest sourced from reference TRBV7-9 and TRBJ1-2, is DTGVSQNPRHKITKRGQNVTFRCDPISEHNRLYWYRQTLGQGPEFLTYFQNEAQLEKSRLLSDRFSAERPKGSFSTLEIQRTEQGDSAMYLCASSLFGGYGYTFGSGTRLTVV.